The clone carrying this T cell receptor (beta chain) was counted a single time. In the original processing: Using reference gene primer amplification, nucleated cell counts were estimated. The protocol was immunoSEQ multiplex PCR, while the TCRdb copy is restricted to in-frame clones and leaves out a portion. The V and J calls and clone size were taken over from that table, and D and trimming were inferred from the DNA. The sample lists roughly 97,000 clones, around 87% occurring once. The V gene's germline CDR1 is KGHDR and CDR2 SFDVKD. With V trimmed by 4 bases and J by 3 bases, 3 bases remained unmatched. This CDR3 is 14 amino acids long. This sample was included in a study of blood T cell repertoires in COVID-19. Background on the study: COVID-19 samples, acute and convalescent, were from the United States, Italy and Spain. PBMCs, B-cell-depleted T cells, or T cells were the source of the cDNA or gDNA that made up the material.

The source is a middle-aged man with acute or convalescent COVID-19. The chain links TRBV24-1 to TRBJ2-3; 7 bases agree with TRBD2. Sequenced material: peripheral blood. The DNA for the CDR3 is TGTGCCACCAGTGAGTACGGGGGGACAGATACGCAGTATTTT. Residues: CATSEYGGTDTQYF.